Listed below are T cell receptor beta chains from one sample, sequenced in a study of T cells after yellow fever vaccination. TCRdb independently ran MiXCR on the 5' RACE reads; one entry per CDR3 protein. Of around 300,000 distinct CDR3 sequences listed, about 4.5% are singletons. The specimen was PBMCs, collected 15 days after the yellow fever booster vaccination. Every receptor here comes from a man between 18 and 35 years old who received the YFV17D yellow fever vaccine. Both conserved end residues are part of each CDR3. D genes are given only for firm matches. Size tells how often a clone was seen (once, few, many) or the class of an expanded clone, and some rows leave it out.

TRBD1,few,TRBV18,TRBJ2-3,CASSSTGTGGTDTQYF,TGTGCCAGCTCGTCAACCGGGACAGGGGGCACAGATACGCAGTATTTT
.,few,TRBV2,TRBJ1-5,CASKREQYSNQPQHF,TGTGCCAGCAAACGGGAGCAGTATAGCAATCAGCCCCAGCATTTT
TRBD1,few,TRBV20-1,TRBJ1-4,CSALQGGNEKLFF,TGCAGTGCTCTACAGGGGGGAAATGAAAAACTGTTTTTT
.,many,TRBV7-9,TRBJ2-3,CASSLDGRGTDTQYF,TGTGCCAGCAGCTTAGACGGTCGCGGGACAGATACGCAGTATTTT
TRBD1,few,TRBV3-1,TRBJ1-1,CASSQQGVLEAFF,TGTGCCAGCAGCCAACAGGGGGTGCTTGAAGCTTTCTTT
TRBD2,many,TRBV7-3,TRBJ2-5,CASSLGGVGETQYF,TGTGCCAGCAGCTTGGGAGGGGTAGGAGAGACCCAGTACTTC
.,many,TRBV7-2,TRBJ1-1,CASSSGMITEAFF,TGTGCCAGCAGCTCAGGGATGATAACTGAAGCTTTCTTT
.,few,TRBV12-3/TRBV12-4,TRBJ2-7,CASSPAAGFRYEQYF,TGTGCCAGCAGTCCCGCGGCGGGGTTCAGGTACGAGCAGTACTTC
.,many,TRBV4-3,TRBJ2-3,CASSQERRTDTQYF,TGCGCCAGCAGCCAAGAAAGACGGACAGATACGCAGTATTTT
TRBD2,many,TRBV5-1,TRBJ2-5,CASSLLAEQETQYF,TGCGCCAGCAGCTTGCTAGCGGAACAAGAGACCCAGTACTTC
.,many,TRBV2,TRBJ2-7,CASRPFTYEQYF,TGTGCCAGCAGGCCTTTCACCTACGAGCAGTACTTC
TRBD1,few,TRBV2,TRBJ2-2,CASSDRVNTGELFF,TGTGCCAGCAGCGACAGGGTGAACACCGGGGAGCTGTTTTTT
.,many,TRBV20-1,TRBJ2-5,CSALPFVGWPQETQYF,TGCAGTGCTCTCCCATTCGTCGGTTGGCCCCAAGAGACCCAGTACTTC
.,few,TRBV5-6,TRBJ1-6,CASRGAPNSPLHF,TGTGCCAGCAGAGGTGCACCAAATTCACCCCTCCACTTT
.,many,TRBV5-1,TRBJ1-1,CASSSNRVFTEAFF,TGCGCCAGCAGCTCGAACAGGGTTTTCACTGAAGCTTTCTTT
.,few,TRBV10-3,TRBJ1-1,CAISESLGTEAFF,TGTGCCATCAGTGAGTCTTTGGGCACTGAAGCTTTCTTT
TRBD1,many,TRBV15,TRBJ2-5,CATSTGTGGEETQYF,TGTGCCACCAGCACCGGGACAGGGGGCGAGGAGACCCAGTACTTC
.,many,TRBV15,TRBJ2-4,CATERGSALAKNIQYF,TGTGCCACCGAGCGCGGCTCTGCACTAGCCAAAAACATTCAGTACTTC
.,few,TRBV7-8,TRBJ1-6,CASSLGGEVNSPLHF,TGTGCCAGCAGCTTAGGGGGAGAGGTTAATTCACCCCTCCACTTT
TRBD2,many,TRBV7-9,TRBJ2-5,CASSSAGGLGETQYF,TGTGCCAGCAGCTCAGCGGGGGGGCTCGGTGAGACCCAGTACTTC
.,.,TRBV20-1,TRBJ1-2,CSAHQGTYGYTF,TGCAGTGCGCACCAGGGGACCTATGGCTACACCTTC
.,.,TRBV11-2,TRBJ2-2,CASSLERRGNTGELFF,TGTGCCAGCAGCTTAGAGAGGCGGGGAAACACCGGGGAGCTGTTTTTT
.,.,TRBV12-3/TRBV12-4,TRBJ1-2,CASSFGGRYGYTF,TGTGCCAGCAGTTTCGGCGGGAGATATGGCTACACCTTC
TRBD2,.,TRBV12-3/TRBV12-4,TRBJ2-3,CASSSWGLAPDTQYF,TGTGCCAGCAGTTCCTGGGGACTAGCTCCAGATACGCAGTATTTT
.,.,TRBV20-1,TRBJ2-2,CSARDLVVGNTGELFF,TGCAGTGCTAGAGATCTGGTTGTAGGGAACACCGGGGAGCTGTTTTTT
.,few,TRBV9,TRBJ1-4,CASSVGQGSIEKLFF,TGTGCCAGCAGCGTCGGGCAGGGGAGCATAGAAAAACTGTTTTTT
.,many,TRBV2,TRBJ2-7,CASSEGQLISYEQYF,TGTGCCAGCAGCGAGGGTCAGCTAATCTCCTACGAGCAGTACTTC
.,.,TRBV15,TRBJ1-2,CATSSQGGGYTF,TGTGCCACCAGCAGTCAGGGAGGCGGCTACACCTTC
TRBD2,few,TRBV20-1,TRBJ2-1,CSAARGGQGNEQFF,TGCAGTGCGGCTCGGGGGGGCCAGGGCAATGAGCAGTTCTTC
.,many,TRBV20-1,TRBJ2-5,CSARQQETQYF,TGCAGTGCTAGACAGCAAGAGACCCAGTACTTC
TRBD2,.,TRBV20-1,TRBJ2-4,CSARGLAGLAKNIQYF,TGCAGTGCTAGGGGACTAGCGGGCCTAGCCAAAAACATTCAGTACTTC